Each of the 3 T cell receptor beta chains below was sequenced from the same sample in a study of shared clonotypes between healthy human individuals. This table comes from immunoSEQ multiplex PCR, and its TCRdb copy is limited to in-frame clones, with some not included. The top ten clones hold approximately 0.4% of a sample with roughly 2,300,000 clones, 85% to 95% of them seen once. The specimen was naive CD4+ T cells from PBMCs. Noted subset: CD45RA+ positively selected. The origin of the receptors is a man aged 18 to 30 in good health. Some clones in this sample may be carry-over from other donors' samples.

This rearrangement joins TRBV5-1 to TRBJ2-3, with 7 bases that match TRBD2. V lost 0 bases to trimming and J lost 5 bases; unmatched junction nucleotides: 3. CDR1 and CDR2 from the germline V gene are SGHRS and YFSETQ. The CDR3 is 14 residues long. The CDR3 here is CASSLVPSGDTQYF. DNA for the CDR3: TGCGCCAGCAGCTTGGTACCTAGCGGAGATACGCAGTATTTT.

The chain employs TRBV4-2 and TRBJ1-3, with D unclear. CDR1 and CDR2 from the germline V gene are LGHNA and YNFKEQ. The CDR3 is made up of 17 amino acids. Between the trimmed V and J ends, which lost 2 bases and 0 bases, there was a span of 14 bases. The CDR3 nucleotides read TGTGCCAGCAGCCAAAACCTCGACTGGAGCTCTGGAAACACCATATATTTT. Its translation: CASSQNLDWSSGNTIYF.

This clone has more than one count but fewer than ten. The same CDR3 also results from other DNA sequences found in this sample. V and J are TRBV7-9 and TRBJ1-1; D is undetermined. The ends were cut back, 1 base at V and 2 bases at J, with 5 bases in the middle. Germline V CDR1 and CDR2: SEHNR, FQNEAQ (reference sequence). The CDR3 is 13 residues long. The DNA for the CDR3 is TGTGCCAGCAGCTTAGGACAAAACACTGAAGCTTTCTTT. This encodes CASSLGQNTEAFF.